This T cell receptor beta chain was recovered during a study of OX40 agonist ivuxolimab in advanced cancers. Study as a whole: Partial responses occurred in Three dose-escalation patients, one with hepatocellular carcinoma and two with cutaneous melanoma. Notes on the study in general: Clonal expansion from baseline to week 6 occurred in both CD4+ and CD8+ T cells. Near-lowest levels of clonal expansion characterized partial responders at 0.1-3.0 mg/kg.

As concerns this clone: Its specificity is unknown.

TCRdb's table, derived via immunoSEQ multiplex PCR, lists solely in-frame clones and lacks some. The sample includes some 80,000 clones, approximately 84% of them seen just once. V was clipped by 5 bases and J by 11 bases; unmatched bases: 2. The CDR3 has 10 amino acids. Germline V CDR1 and CDR2: LNHDA, SQIVND (reference sequence). The receptor comes from an adult with an advanced solid tumor such as melanoma, head and neck, liver or kidney cancer. The material was CD4+ or CD8+ T cells sorted from blood, obtained in a trial of the OX40 agonist ivuxolimab. The chain carries TRBV19 and TRBJ1-2; TRBD1 aligns across 7 bases. The CDR3 DNA is TGTGCCAGTAGTCACAGGGGTTACACCTTC. This translates into CASSHRGYTF.